This entry lists 25 T cell receptor beta chains sequenced from one sample in a study of cytotoxic CD8 clonotypes in ibrutinib-treated CLL. Assay used: immunoSEQ multiplex PCR; TCRdb lists only in-frame clones, some missing. The sample includes some 200,000 clones, approximately 79% of them seen just once. The starting material was PBMCs, obtained after 12 months of ibrutinib treatment. Receptors were obtained from a human donor with chronic lymphocytic leukemia.

The chain carries TRBV28 and TRBJ2-3; possible D gene TRBD1, 5 bases. In germline, CDR1 is MDHEN, CDR2 SYDVKM. Trimming cost V 6 bases and J 2 bases, with 18 bases left between them. This CDR3 is built from 16 residues. CDR3 coding DNA: TGTGCCAGCAGCCCGCCGACAGCGATGGTCACAGATACGCAGTATTTT. Translation: CASSPPTAMVTDTQYF. Full variable domain (outside the CDR3, taken from reference TRBV28 and TRBJ2-3): DVKVTQSSRYLVKRTGEKVFLECVQDMDHENMFWYRQDPGLGLRLIYFSYDVKMKEKGDIPEGYSVSREKKERFSLILESASTNQTSMYLCASSPPTAMVTDTQYFGPGTRLTVL.

The chain links TRBV28 to TRBJ1-1; D is perhaps TRBD1 (5 bases). The germline V gene has CDR1 MDHEN and CDR2 SYDVKM. V dropped 4 bases and J dropped 0 bases, with 21 bases sitting between them. The CDR3 totals 18 residues. CDR3 residues: CASSSLLGDGAMNTEAFF. CDR3 nucleotides: TGTGCCAGCAGTTCGCTTCTGGGGGATGGGGCCATGAACACTGAAGCTTTCTTT.

This sequence joins TRBV6-5 and TRBJ1-3, with D uncertain. The CDR3 extends over 14 amino acids. V lost 11 bases, J lost 0 bases, and 14 bases lay in between. The germline CDR1 and CDR2 sequences are MNHEY and SVGAGI. CDR3 protein: CAVSPRSSGNTIYF. The CDR3 region has the DNA TGTGCCGTCTCTCCCCGGAGCTCTGGAAACACCATATATTTT.

This sequence joins TRBV10-2 and TRBJ1-6, with a tentative D call TRBD1 (5 bases). Trimming left V 5 bases short and J 0 bases short, with 11 bases between. There are 16 residues in the CDR3. Germline V gives CDR1 WSHSY, CDR2 SAAADI. The CDR3 DNA is TGCGCCAGCAGTTCTTCCGACAGCTCCTATAATTCACCCCTCCACTTT. Amino acid sequence: CASSSSDSSYNSPLHF.

V and J are TRBV18 and TRBJ1-1; D call uncertain. Germline-derived CDR1 and CDR2 are KGHSH and LQKENI. V lost 0 bases to trimming and J lost 2 bases, with 10 bases between them. The CDR3 contains 15 residues. The CDR3 DNA sequence: TGTGCCAGCTCACCACCTGCAGACCCAAACACTGAAGCTTTCTTT. It is translated as CASSPPADPNTEAFF.

The chain employs TRBV28 and TRBJ2-1, with D possibly TRBD2 on 6 matching bases. Germline V CDR1 and CDR2: MDHEN, SYDVKM. V was cut by 6 bases and J by 1 base, with 16 bases left in between. The CDR3 is made up of 16 amino acids. Here the CDR3 DNA reads TGTGCCAGCAGGTGGAGGGCTACTAGTTCCTACAATGAGCAGTTCTTC. Encoded protein: CASRWRATSSYNEQFF.

This clone has only a few counts. V is TRBV5-1 and J is TRBJ2-7; 8 nucleotides match TRBD1. This CDR3 is built from 14 residues. CDR1 and CDR2 (germline): SGHRS, YFSETQ. V lost 5 bases and J lost 2; bases outside the gene matches: 6. For the CDR3, the DNA is TGCGCCAGCAGAGACAGGGGCGCTACCTACGAGCAGTACTTC. Amino acids: CASRDRGATYEQYF. The full variable domain, completed using reference TRBV5-1 and TRBJ2-7, is KAGVTQTPRYLIKTRGQQVTLSCSPISGHRSVSWYQQTPGQGLQFLFEYFSETQRNKGNFPGRFSGRQFSNSRSEMNVSTLELGDSALYLCASRDRGATYEQYFGPGTRLTVT.

CDR3 sequence (DNA): TGTGCCAGCAGTGGTCAGCGGGAGGGTTCCTACGAGCAGTACTTC. It codes for CASSGQREGSYEQYF. V usage is TRBV25-1 and J usage is TRBJ2-7; the match to TRBD2 covers 10 bases. Per the germline V gene, CDR1 is MGHDK and CDR2 is SYGVNS. V shed 4 bases, J shed 1 base, and the junction held 4 bases outside the gene matches. The CDR3 is 15 residues long.

The CDR3 DNA follows: TGTGCCATCAGTGAGTCGTTACAGGGGGAGATTGGTAACTACGAGCAGTACTTC. It encodes CAISESLQGEIGNYEQYF. This rearrangement joins TRBV10-3 to TRBJ2-7; 8 nucleotides align to TRBD1. The CDR3 is 18 residues long. Per the germline V gene, CDR1 is ENHRY and CDR2 is SYGVKD. Trimming cost V 0 bases and J 3 bases; bases outside gene matches: 13.

This clone was found a few times. The chain employs TRBV28 and TRBJ1-3; no clear D. CDR1 is MDHEN, CDR2 SYDVKM, per germline. Trimming cost V 8 bases and J 1 base, with 3 bases left between them. The CDR3 loop spans 11 amino acids. The CDR3 is CASLSGNTIYF. CDR3 DNA: TGTGCCAGCTTGTCTGGAAACACCATATATTTT.

V usage is TRBV11-2 and J usage is TRBJ2-2; tentatively, D is TRBD1 (5 bases). This CDR3 is built from 15 residues. V lost 4 bases and J lost 0, with 9 bases in between. Germline CDR1 SGHAT, CDR2 FQNNGV. DNA for the CDR3: TGTGCCAGCAGCTACGACAGACCGAACACCGGGGAGCTGTTTTTT. This sequence encodes CASSYDRPNTGELFF.

A few counts support this clone. V is TRBV27 and J is TRBJ1-1; D is perhaps TRBD1 (6 bases). Germline CDR1 MNHEY, CDR2 SMNVEV (reference sequence). The ends were cut back, 3 bases at V and 9 bases at J, with 26 bases in the middle. The CDR3 covers 17 residues. The CDR3 bases are TGTGCCAGCAGTTTCAGGGTCGGTGGTGGGGGGCCCAAGAAAGCTTTCTTT. It yields the protein CASSFRVGGGGPKKAFF.

This clone was counted only a few times. The rearrangement joins TRBV7-6 to TRBJ2-2, with D hard to call. This CDR3 is 14 amino acids long. V lost 1 base to trimming and J lost 5 bases, with 8 bases between them. Germline V gene sequence: CDR1 SGHVS, CDR2 FNYEAQ. Here the CDR3 DNA reads TGTGCCAGCAGCTTAGATCAGTTGACCGGGGAGCTGTTTTTT. It codes for CASSLDQLTGELFF.

The chain uses TRBV18 and TRBJ1-1; D is possibly TRBD1 (6 bases). This CDR3 contains 15 residues. Trimming cost V 0 bases and J 2 bases, with 10 bases left between them. Germline loops: CDR1 KGHSH, CDR2 LQKENI. The CDR3 protein is CASSPPSGANTEAFF. The CDR3 bases are TGTGCCAGCTCACCACCTTCAGGGGCAAACACTGAAGCTTTCTTT. Based on the CDR3 plus reference TRBV18 and TRBJ1-1, the full variable domain is NAGVMQNPRHLVRRRGQEARLRCSPMKGHSHVYWYRQLPEEGLKFMVYLQKENIIDESGMPKERFSAEFPKEGPSILRIQQVVRGDSAAYFCASSPPSGANTEAFFGQGTRLTVV.

This clone was detected once. The rearrangement uses TRBV12-1 and TRBJ2-7; TRBD2 reflects the table's D call only, with no check against the DNA. TRBV12-1 is shown as a pseudogene. The CDR3 consists of 10 residues. The CDR3 coding sequence is TGTGCCAGCACCCACGCGGAGCAGTACTTC. It is translated as CASTHAEQYF.

The CDR3 here is CASSDIFTGELFF. Written as DNA, the CDR3 is TGTGCCAGCAGTGACATATTCACCGGGGAGCTGTTTTTT. V and J are TRBV6-4 and TRBJ2-2; no reliable D call. The ends were cut back, 2 bases at V and 4 bases at J, with 5 bases in the middle. The CDR3 has 13 amino acids. Germline V gene data show CDR1 as MRHNA and CDR2 as SNTAGT.

This clone was detected only once. One end of the junction varies from germline; a read error may be responsible. V usage is TRBV20-1 and J usage is TRBJ2-1, with 12 bases matching TRBD2. Germline values: CDR1 DFQATT, CDR2 SNEGSKA (reference sequence). This CDR3 comprises 11 residues. Written as DNA, the CDR3 is TGCAGTGCTGTTCTAGCGGGGGGGACGATCTTC. Its translation is CSAVLAGGTIF.

This clone occurred a few times. The V call is TRBV27, the J call TRBJ2-7; 7 bases agree with TRBD2. V lost 2 bases and J lost 6; bases outside the gene matches: 4. Germline-derived CDR1 and CDR2 are MNHEY and SMNVEV (reference sequence). The CDR3 extends over 13 amino acids. This CDR3 is CASSLAGVSEQYF. DNA for the CDR3: TGTGCCAGCAGTTTAGCGGGAGTAAGCGAGCAGTACTTC.

This clone was picked up one time. V and J are TRBV10-3 and TRBJ2-5, with TRBD2 matching over 7 bases. The CDR3 is 16 amino acids. The V segment lost 8 bases and the J segment 2 bases; nucleotides outside the gene matches: 14. CDR1 and CDR2 from the germline V gene are ENHRY and SYGVKD. The CDR3 reads CAIGGGRGGGQETQYF. The DNA for the CDR3 is TGTGCCATCGGTGGGGGACGCGGGGGAGGGCAAGAGACCCAGTACTTC.

The chain uses TRBV7-6 and TRBJ2-1; D is unclear. The germline gives CDR1 SGHVS, CDR2 FNYEAQ. With 4 bases removed from V and 2 bases from J, the gap between germline ends came to 18 bases. The CDR3 contains 17 residues. The CDR3 sequence: CASSSKLPSGTYNEQFF. CDR3 DNA sequence: TGTGCCAGCAGCTCAAAACTACCGAGTGGCACCTACAATGAGCAGTTCTTC.

This clone was detected once. The chain combines TRBV5-1 with TRBJ2-3; 7 nucleotides agree with TRBD2. Germline values: CDR1 SGHRS, CDR2 YFSETQ. With 7 bases clipped from V and 1 base from J, the junction kept 12 bases outside the gene matches. This CDR3 spans 16 amino acids. The CDR3 spells CASRLRGGSGTDTQYF. CDR3 DNA sequence: TGCGCCAGCCGATTAAGGGGCGGGAGCGGCACAGATACGCAGTATTTT.

The CDR3 DNA is TGTGCCAGCAGCCCCCCAGGCCGTTACGAGCAGTACTTC. This codes for CASSPPGRYEQYF. The chain is built from TRBV7-2 and TRBJ2-7; D gene unclear. The CDR3 has 13 residues. Germline loops: CDR1 SGHTA, CDR2 FQGNSA. V dropped 5 bases and J dropped 4 bases, with 12 bases sitting between them.

V is TRBV12-5 and J is TRBJ2-2, with D uncertain. Germline loops: CDR1 LGHNT, CDR2 FRNRAP. The V and J ends lost 2 bases and 6 bases respectively, with 7 bases between them. The CDR3 totals 13 residues. Here the CDR3 reads CASGLMISGELFF. The CDR3, as DNA: TGTGCTAGTGGTTTGATGATATCCGGGGAGCTGTTTTTT. Drawing the rest from reference TRBV12-5 and TRBJ2-2, the complete variable domain is DARVTQTPRHKVTEMGQEVTMRCQPILGHNTVFWYRQTMMQGLELLAYFRNRAPLDDSGMPKDRFSAEMPDATLATLKIQPSEPRDSAVYFCASGLMISGELFFGEGSRLTVL.

V is TRBV28 and J is TRBJ2-1, with D maybe TRBD2 (6 bases). The CDR3 is 15 residues long. The V gene's germline CDR1 is MDHEN and CDR2 SYDVKM. Trimming took off 2 bases at V and 3 bases at J, with 11 bases between the two ends. In DNA form, the CDR3 reads TGTGCCAGCAGTTTAGCCGGGGACTTCTACAATGAGCAGTTCTTC. Translating gives CASSLAGDFYNEQFF.

A word on this clone: This specimen includes other DNA sequences encoding the same CDR3. This chain joins TRBV5-1 and TRBJ2-3; possibly TRBD1 or TRBD2 for D (5 bases each). The CDR3 consists of 13 residues. The V gene lost 0 bases and the J gene lost 4 bases, with 6 bases spanning the gap. Germline CDR1 reads SGHRS; CDR2 reads YFSETQ. The CDR3 sequence: CASSLGGSDTQYF. CDR3 DNA: TGCGCCAGCAGCTTGGGGGGGTCAGATACGCAGTATTTT.